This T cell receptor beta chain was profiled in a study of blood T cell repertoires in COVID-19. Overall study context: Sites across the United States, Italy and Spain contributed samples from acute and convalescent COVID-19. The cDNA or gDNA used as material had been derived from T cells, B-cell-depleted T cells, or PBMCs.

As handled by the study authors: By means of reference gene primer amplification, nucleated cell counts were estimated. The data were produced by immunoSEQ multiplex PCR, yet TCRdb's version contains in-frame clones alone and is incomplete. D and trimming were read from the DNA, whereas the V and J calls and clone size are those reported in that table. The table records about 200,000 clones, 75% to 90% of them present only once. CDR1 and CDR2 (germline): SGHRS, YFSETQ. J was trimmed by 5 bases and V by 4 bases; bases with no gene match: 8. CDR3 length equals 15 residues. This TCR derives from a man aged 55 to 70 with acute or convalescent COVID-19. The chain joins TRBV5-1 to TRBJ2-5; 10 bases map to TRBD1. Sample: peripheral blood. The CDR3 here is CASSIRQGARETQYF. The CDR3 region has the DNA TGCGCCAGCAGCATTAGACAGGGGGCACGTGAGACCCAGTACTTC.